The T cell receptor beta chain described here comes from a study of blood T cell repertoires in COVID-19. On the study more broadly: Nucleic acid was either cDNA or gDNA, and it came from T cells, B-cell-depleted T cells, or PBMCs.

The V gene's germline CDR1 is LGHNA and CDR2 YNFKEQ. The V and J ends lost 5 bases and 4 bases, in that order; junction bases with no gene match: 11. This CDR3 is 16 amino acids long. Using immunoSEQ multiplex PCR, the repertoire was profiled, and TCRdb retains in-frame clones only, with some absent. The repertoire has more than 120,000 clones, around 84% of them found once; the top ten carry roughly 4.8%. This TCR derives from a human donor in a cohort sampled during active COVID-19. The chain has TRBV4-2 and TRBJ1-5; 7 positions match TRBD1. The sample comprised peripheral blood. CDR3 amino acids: CASSEIRTGPNQPQHF. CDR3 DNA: TGTGCCAGCAGCGAAATTAGGACAGGTCCTAATCAGCCCCAGCATTTT.